This entry lists 30 T cell receptor beta chains sequenced from one sample in a study of blood T cell repertoires in COVID-19. The assay was immunoSEQ multiplex PCR, and TCRdb's table has in-frame clones only and misses some. Of over 120,000 clones listed, just under 80% are singletons. Sequenced material: peripheral blood. The source of these receptors is an older woman with acute or convalescent COVID-19.

The V call is TRBV11-2, the J call TRBJ2-7, with 12 positions matching TRBD1. Germline V lookup: CDR1 SGHAT, CDR2 FQNNGV. V trimming: 5 bases; J trimming: 4 bases; junction bases outside the gene matches: 6. This CDR3 contains 15 residues. In DNA form, the CDR3 reads TGTGCCAGCAGCGTAGGGACAGGGGGCGTTTACGAGCAGTACTTC. Amino acids: CASSVGTGGVYEQYF.

This clone is labeled medium-sized. The gene calls are TRBV9 and TRBJ2-3; TRBD2 agrees at 9 bases. The CDR3 spans 17 residues. Trimming at V came to 5 bases and at J to 4 bases, leaving 14 bases not matched to a gene. Germline CDR1 and CDR2: SGDLS and YYNGEE. CDR3 in amino acids: CASSSLHGGRAADTQYF. CDR3 nucleotide sequence: TGTGCCAGCAGTTCACTCCATGGCGGGAGGGCCGCAGATACGCAGTATTTT.

The chain links TRBV24-1 to TRBJ1-1, with D perhaps matching TRBD1 (5 bases). Germline-derived CDR1 and CDR2 are KGHDR and SFDVKD. The V end lost 3 bases, the J end lost 1 base, and 14 bases lay between the germline ends. The CDR3 extends over 16 amino acids. The CDR3 region is CATSDKTGGPNTEAFF. The DNA for the CDR3 is TGTGCCACCAGTGATAAAACCGGGGGACCGAACACTGAAGCTTTCTTT.

The chain is built from TRBV10-1 and TRBJ2-7, with TRBD1 matching over 8 bases. Germline assignment: CDR1 WNHNN and CDR2 SYGVQD (reference sequence). The CDR3 has 16 residues. Trimming removed 8 bases from V and 1 base from J; junction bases left unmatched: 13. CDR3 protein: CASYDRGRGKSYEQYF. The CDR3 nucleotides are TGCGCCAGCTATGACAGGGGTCGGGGGAAATCCTACGAGCAGTACTTC.

This sequence joins TRBV2 and TRBJ2-2; 8 nucleotides agree with TRBD2. This CDR3 contains 13 residues. The junction had 3 bases not matched to a gene; V was cut back by 8 bases and J by 4 bases. CDR1 SNHLY and CDR2 FYNNEI come from the germline V gene. In DNA, the CDR3 is TGTGCCAGCCAACTAGCGGTCACCGGGGAGCTGTTTTTT. Residues: CASQLAVTGELFF.

V usage is TRBV4-1 and J usage is TRBJ1-1; perhaps TRBD1 as D (6 bases). The ends were cut back, 0 bases at V and 5 bases at J, with 16 bases in the middle. This CDR3 has 16 residues. Germline lookup yields CDR1 MGHRA and CDR2 YSYEKL. The CDR3 region is CASSQEASGAGTEAFF. The CDR3 DNA is TGCGCCAGCAGCCAAGAGGCGTCAGGGGCAGGAACTGAAGCTTTCTTT.

V is TRBV11-2 and J is TRBJ2-7, with D maybe TRBD2 (5 bases). Germline V gene lookup returns CDR1 SGHAT and CDR2 FQNNGV. CDR3 length: 14 residues. The V and J ends lost 1 base and 1 base respectively, with 8 bases between them. CDR3 in DNA: TGTGCCAGCAGCTTAGCCAGAGGGTCCTACGAGCAGTACTTC. Translated: CASSLARGSYEQYF.

This chain links TRBV5-4 with TRBJ1-4; D remains unclear. This CDR3 contains 12 residues. V lost 2 bases to trimming and J lost 7 bases, with 6 bases between them. In germline, CDR1 is SGHNT, CDR2 YYREEE (reference sequence). The CDR3 loop is CASSLPREKLFF. CDR3 nucleotides: TGTGCCAGCAGCTTACCGCGTGAAAAACTGTTTTTT.

This clone has just one count. The V gene is TRBV3-1 (or the pseudogene TRBV3-2), the J gene TRBJ2-7; TRBD2 might be the D (5 bases). Germline CDR1 reads LGHDT; CDR2 reads YNNKEL (reference sequence). V was cut by 1 base and J by 2 bases, with 18 bases left in between. The length of the CDR3 is 17 residues. CDR3 coding DNA: TGTGCCAGCAGCCAAGCATTTCCGGGATCTGGCGCCTACGAGCAGTACTTC. This sequence encodes CASSQAFPGSGAYEQYF.

This clone was picked up a small number of times. V usage is TRBV5-1 and J usage is TRBJ1-3; D remains unclear. The CDR3 sequence is 12 residues long. V was cut by 6 bases and J by 4 bases, with 8 bases left in between. In germline, CDR1 is SGHRS, CDR2 YFSETQ. Here the CDR3 DNA reads TGCGCCAGCACCGGGTCCGGAAACACCATATATTTT. Translating gives CASTGSGNTIYF.

J is TRBJ2-7 and V is TRBV10-2, with 10 bases lining up with TRBD2. There are 16 residues in the CDR3. Losses at the gene ends were 0 bases for V and 5 bases for J; bases not matched to a gene: 7. CDR1 and CDR2 (germline): WSHSY, SAAADI. The CDR3 region is CASSESRLAGFNEQYF. The CDR3 nucleotides read TGCGCCAGCAGTGAGTCTAGACTAGCGGGTTTTAACGAGCAGTACTTC.

The DNA of the CDR3 is TGTGCCAGCAGCTTCAGGGGGCTGGGGGTGTACCAAGAGACCCAGTACTTC. Its protein is CASSFRGLGVYQETQYF. The chain couples TRBV28 to TRBJ2-5, with 8 bases lining up with TRBD1. V shed 6 bases and J 0 bases; nucleotides not matched to a gene: 12. This CDR3 has 17 residues. CDR1 is MDHEN and CDR2 is SYDVKM in the germline V gene.

The sample holds one count of this clone. This chain uses TRBV12-3 or TRBV12-4 with TRBJ1-4; D unclear. Trimming stripped 3 bases from V and 11 bases from J, with 13 bases between. There are 13 residues in the CDR3. DNA for the CDR3: TGTGCCAGCAGTTTGTATGTGGAGCCCAAACTGTTTTTT. Translating gives CASSLYVEPKLFF.

The chain couples TRBV30 to TRBJ2-7, with a tentative D call TRBD1 (6 bases). The V end was cut by 2 bases, the J end by 11 bases, with 13 bases between. Germline assignment: CDR1 GTSNPN and CDR2 SVGIG (reference sequence). The CDR3 spans 11 residues. The CDR3 DNA reads TGTGCCTGGAGTCCTGGACAGTCAAAGTACTTC. This encodes CAWSPGQSKYF.

The chain combines TRBV7-9 with TRBJ2-5, with TRBD2 matching over 11 bases. The trim removed 5 bases at V and 2 bases at J, leaving 7 bases unmatched. The CDR3 totals 16 residues. Germline CDR1 reads SEHNR; CDR2 reads FQNEAQ (reference sequence). The CDR3 reads CASSIGLAGFQETQYF. The CDR3 nucleotides read TGTGCCAGCAGCATCGGACTAGCGGGTTTTCAAGAGACCCAGTACTTC.

This sequence joins TRBV7-2 and TRBJ2-3, with 13 bases matching TRBD2. CDR1 and CDR2 from the germline V gene are SGHTA and FQGNSA. V lost 5 bases and J lost 9; bases outside the gene matches: 17. The CDR3 loop spans 18 amino acids. The CDR3 DNA reads TGTGCCAGCAGCACTAGCGGGAGGGCCTTACGGGGGGAAGGGACGCAGTATTTT. Its translation is CASSTSGRALRGEGTQYF.

This clone was detected only once. V and J are TRBV14 and TRBJ2-1, with D perhaps matching TRBD2 (5 bases). The CDR3 totals 13 residues. The V end was cut by 6 bases, the J end by 9 bases, with 15 bases between. Germline V CDR1 and CDR2: SGHDN, FVKESK. CDR3 in DNA: TGTGCCAGCAGTCCAGTACGGAGCGGTGAGCAGTTCTTC. This encodes CASSPVRSGEQFF.

The chain combines TRBV7-3 with TRBJ2-1, with 11 bases matching TRBD2. CDR1 and CDR2 (germline): SGHTA, FQGTGA. The junction had 5 bases not matched to a gene; V was cut back by 5 bases and J by 8 bases. The CDR3 sequence is 14 residues long. This chain's CDR3 is CASSDTSGSYEQFF. For the CDR3, the DNA is TGTGCCAGCAGCGATACTAGCGGGAGCTATGAGCAGTTCTTC.

The rearrangement uses TRBV5-4 and TRBJ1-2; D may be TRBD1 (5 bases). Per the germline V gene, CDR1 is SGHNT and CDR2 is YYREEE (reference sequence). Deletions cut 4 bases from V and 3 bases from J, with 16 bases between. The CDR3 totals 15 residues. CDR3 loop: CASSPRGGADYGYTF. CDR3 nucleotide sequence: TGTGCCAGCAGCCCCCGTGGAGGGGCAGACTATGGCTACACCTTC. Based on the CDR3 plus reference TRBV5-4 and TRBJ1-2, the full variable domain is ETGVTQSPTHLIKTRGQQVTLRCSSQSGHNTVSWYQQALGQGPQFIFQYYREEENGRGNFPPRFSGLQFPNYSSELNVNALELDDSALYLCASSPRGGADYGYTFGSGTRLTVV.

The chain couples TRBV5-1 to TRBJ1-1, with TRBD1 identical over 7 bases. Germline values: CDR1 SGHRS, CDR2 YFSETQ. The V gene end was trimmed by 2 bases and the J gene end by 10 bases; junction bases not matched to a gene: 5. The CDR3 consists of 12 residues. CDR3 region: CASSFEGARAFF. For the CDR3, the DNA is TGCGCCAGCAGCTTCGAGGGGGCGCGAGCTTTCTTT.

This chain links TRBV5-1 with TRBJ1-1; D is perhaps TRBD1 (6 bases). V dropped 0 bases and J dropped 8 bases, with 14 bases sitting between them. The CDR3 has 14 amino acids. The germline CDR1 and CDR2 sequences are SGHRS and YFSETQ. The CDR3 bases are TGCGCCAGCAGCTTGGGGACAGTAACCTCCGAAGCTTTCTTT. Its translation is CASSLGTVTSEAFF.

This sequence joins TRBV19 and TRBJ1-6; D perhaps matches TRBD1 (5 bases). Trimming took off 4 bases at V and 10 bases at J, with 11 bases between the two ends. Germline V gene lookup returns CDR1 LNHDA and CDR2 SQIVND (reference sequence). The CDR3 consists of 13 residues. CDR3 coding DNA: TGTGCCAGTAGTAGCAGGGAAGGCTCACCCCTCCACTTT. This gives the protein CASSSREGSPLHF.

This chain uses TRBV5-4 with TRBJ2-1; 9 positions match TRBD2. The length of the CDR3 is 18 residues. Per germline, CDR1 SGHNT and CDR2 YYREEE (reference sequence). V was clipped by 5 bases and J by 0 bases; unmatched bases: 12. This CDR3 reads CASSTSGRPRSSYNEQFF. DNA for the CDR3: TGTGCCAGCAGTACGAGCGGGAGGCCCCGTAGCTCCTACAATGAGCAGTTCTTC.

V gene TRBV28 combines with J gene TRBJ2-7; D remains ambiguous. The CDR3 has 15 residues. The germline gives CDR1 MDHEN, CDR2 SYDVKM. The V end lost 7 bases, the J end lost 2 bases, and 18 bases lay between the germline ends. The CDR3 protein is CASTYNPFIAYEQYF. The CDR3 DNA is TGTGCCAGCACCTATAACCCTTTTATCGCCTACGAGCAGTACTTC. Together with reference TRBV28 and TRBJ2-7, the CDR3 gives the full variable domain: DVKVTQSSRYLVKRTGEKVFLECVQDMDHENMFWYRQDPGLGLRLIYFSYDVKMKEKGDIPEGYSVSREKKERFSLILESASTNQTSMYLCASTYNPFIAYEQYFGPGTRLTVT.

This clone has a single count. The chain links TRBV5-1 to TRBJ2-4; TRBD1 aligns across 12 bases. Germline CDR1 SGHRS, CDR2 YFSETQ. CDR3 size: 17 residues. The V segment lost 4 bases and the J segment 6 bases; nucleotides outside the gene matches: 11. The CDR3 coding sequence is TGCGCCAGCAGCAGTCCGGGACAGGGGGCAAGGGGAAACATTCAGTACTTC. Its translation: CASSSPGQGARGNIQYF.

The V call is TRBV27, the J call TRBJ2-5; possible D gene TRBD1, 6 bases. There are 15 residues in the CDR3. The germline V gene encodes CDR1 MNHEY and CDR2 SMNVEV (reference sequence). Trimming took 0 bases from V and 0 from J, leaving 8 bases between them. CDR3 region: CASSLSTGNQETQYF. DNA for the CDR3: TGTGCCAGCAGTTTATCGACAGGTAACCAAGAGACCCAGTACTTC.

The rearrangement joins TRBV5-8 to TRBJ1-4, with D maybe TRBD1 (6 bases). Germline lookup yields CDR1 SGHTS and CDR2 YDEGEE. V lost 2 bases and J 0 bases, leaving 14 bases between the germline ends. The CDR3 spans 17 residues. The CDR3 DNA is TGTGCCAGCAGCTTAGGAACAGGGCCTGCAACTAATGAAAAACTGTTTTTT. Translated, it gives CASSLGTGPATNEKLFF.

This chain connects TRBV19 to TRBJ2-1; no clear D gene. V was trimmed by 0 bases and J by 9 bases, leaving 12 bases between them. This CDR3 region has 14 residues. From germline, CDR1 is LNHDA and CDR2 SQIVND (reference sequence). The CDR3 loop reads CASSIDTTAGEQFF. DNA for the CDR3: TGTGCCAGTAGTATAGATACCACCGCCGGTGAGCAGTTCTTC.

The CDR3 bases are TGTGCCAGTAGTATCGTGACTAGCGGGAGCCCATTCCAGTTCTTC. It specifies CASSIVTSGSPFQFF. The chain couples TRBV19 to TRBJ2-1, with 12 bases that match TRBD2. The CDR3 is 15 residues long. Trimming at V came to 3 bases and at J to 13 bases, leaving 10 bases not matched to a gene. Per germline, CDR1 LNHDA and CDR2 SQIVND (reference sequence).

The rearrangement joins TRBV7-9 to TRBJ2-3, with 12 bases fitting TRBD2. The CDR3 is 17 residues long. With 5 bases clipped from V and 3 bases from J, the junction kept 9 bases outside the gene matches. CDR1 is SEHNR and CDR2 is FQNEAQ in the germline V gene (reference sequence). CDR3 DNA sequence: TGTGCCAGCAGCCTCCCCATACTAGCGGGAGGAACAGATACGCAGTATTTT. It encodes CASSLPILAGGTDTQYF.